The rows below give T cell receptor beta chains drawn from one sample of a study of cytomegalovirus exposure and HLA in healthy donors. The repertoire was sequenced with immunoSEQ multiplex PCR; TCRdb's copy has only in-frame clones and lacks some. There are 150,000 to 180,000 clones in the sample; 75% to 85% occur only once, and roughly 7.7% lies in the top ten. The sample taken for sequencing was PBMCs. These TCRs come from a man aged 25-45 years in good health and CMV-seropositive. Both conserved end residues are part of each CDR3. The D gene is left open where the match is weak. Some rows mark clone size as missing; the rest say once, few, many or name a class of expanded clone.

clone_size j_call d_call v_call cdr3_length cdr3_aa cdr3_nt
NA TRBJ2-7 NA TRBV18 12 CASSPGRYEQYF TGTGCCAGCTCACCAGGGCGCTACGAGCAGTACTTC
NA TRBJ1-4 NA TRBV12-2 13 CASRTGRSEKLFF TGTGCAAGTCGCACAGGACGGAGTGAAAAACTGTTTTTT
NA TRBJ1-5 NA TRBV6-5 15 CASSSDSLSNQPQHF TGTGCCAGCAGTTCGGACAGCCTTAGCAATCAGCCCCAGCATTTT
NA TRBJ1-4 TRBD1 TRBV30 15 CAWSKGRDRDEKLFF TGTGCCTGGAGTAAGGGCCGGGACAGGGATGAAAAACTGTTTTTT
NA TRBJ2-3 NA TRBV15 14 CATAQIPYPDTQYF TGTGCCACCGCTCAGATACCGTATCCAGATACGCAGTATTTT
NA TRBJ2-7 NA TRBV5-4 16 CASSAETALSSYEQYF TGTGCCAGCAGCGCAGAGACAGCATTAAGCTCCTACGAGCAGTACTTC
many TRBJ1-1 NA TRBV21-1 14 CASQNDRGNTEAFF TGTGCCAGCCAAAACGACAGGGGGAACACTGAAGCTTTCTTT
NA TRBJ2-7 NA TRBV6-1 14 CASSARGFDYEQYF TGTGCCAGCAGTGCAAGAGGGTTCGATTACGAGCAGTACTTC
NA TRBJ1-2 TRBD1 TRBV5-1 15 CASRNRTGVNYGYTF TGCGCCAGCAGAAACCGGACAGGGGTAAACTATGGCTACACCTTC
few TRBJ1-1 NA TRBV27 13 CASRPTGGGKAFF TGTGCCAGCAGACCGACAGGAGGAGGAAAAGCTTTCTTT
NA TRBJ2-3 TRBD2 TRBV11-2 14 CASSPRAGKDTQYF TGTGCCAGCAGCCCTCGAGCGGGGAAAGATACGCAGTATTTT
NA TRBJ1-5 NA TRBV19 16 CASSNTAGTTIQPQHF TGTGCCAGTTCAAATACTGCCGGGACAACGATTCAGCCCCAGCATTTT
NA TRBJ1-3 NA TRBV19 14 CASSRSGVGNTIYF TGTGCCAGTAGCAGGTCAGGGGTTGGAAACACCATATATTTT
once TRBJ1-5 TRBD1 TRBV12-5 13 CASAQGANQPQHF TGTGCTAGTGCCCAGGGGGCCAATCAGCCCCAGCATTTT
NA TRBJ1-3 TRBD1 TRBV7-3 14 CASSSATGENTIYF TGTGCCAGCAGCTCCGCGACAGGGGAGAACACCATATATTTT
NA TRBJ1-2 NA TRBV27 13 CASTSKTFYGYTF TGTGCCAGCACCTCCAAAACTTTCTATGGCTACACCTTC
NA TRBJ1-2 NA TRBV19 16 CASSIGGLRGNYGYTF TGTGCCAGTAGTATTGGGGGCCTGAGGGGGAACTATGGCTACACCTTC
NA TRBJ2-1 TRBD2 TRBV30 16 CAWDPASGGASNEQFF TGTGCCTGGGACCCGGCTAGCGGGGGGGCATCCAATGAGCAGTTCTTC
NA TRBJ2-2 TRBD2 TRBV4-3 18 CASSARASGATNTGELFF TGCGCCAGCAGCGCCCGGGCTAGCGGGGCGACGAACACCGGGGAGCTGTTTTTT
NA TRBJ2-7 TRBD1 TRBV27 14 CASSPGQGTYEQYF TGTGCCAGCAGTCCGGGACAGGGAACCTACGAGCAGTACTTC
NA TRBJ2-7 NA TRBV13 14 CASSVTGSSYEQYF TGTGCCAGCAGCGTGACAGGCAGCTCCTACGAGCAGTACTTC
NA TRBJ1-2 TRBD1 TRBV7-2 13 CASSLDRGGGYTF TGTGCCAGCAGCTTAGACAGGGGGGGAGGCTACACCTTC
NA TRBJ1-3 NA TRBV7-2 14 CASSLSGAGNTIYF TGTGCCAGCAGCCTCTCCGGGGCTGGAAACACCATATATTTT
NA TRBJ2-7 NA TRBV27 15 CASSLQSVFSYEQYF TGTGCCAGCAGTTTACAGTCAGTCTTTTCCTACGAGCAGTACTTC
NA TRBJ1-5 NA TRBV19 13 CATSRSSNQPQHF TGTGCCACCTCGAGGAGTAGCAATCAGCCCCAGCATTTT
NA TRBJ1-1 NA TRBV5-4 13 CALGVRGNTEAFF TGTGCCCTCGGGGTTCGGGGGAACACTGAAGCTTTCTTT
few TRBJ2-5 NA TRBV6-6 16 CASSYPRQGSPETQYF TGTGCCAGCAGTTACCCCAGGCAGGGGTCTCCAGAGACCCAGTACTTC
NA TRBJ2-3 TRBD1 TRBV6-5 13 CATGGQGLGTQYF TGTGCCACCGGAGGACAGGGGTTAGGTACGCAGTATTTT
NA TRBJ1-1 NA TRBV5-1 15 CASSLALSQGSEAFF TGCGCCAGCAGCTTGGCCCTCTCACAGGGCTCTGAAGCTTTCTTT
NA TRBJ1-1 NA TRBV30 15 CAWSVQQGMNTEAFF TGTGCCTGGAGTGTCCAACAGGGAATGAACACTGAAGCTTTCTTT
NA TRBJ1-1 TRBD1 TRBV9 15 CASSEGQGWGTEAFF TGTGCCAGCAGCGAAGGACAGGGCTGGGGCACTGAAGCTTTCTTT
NA TRBJ2-1 TRBD2 TRBV29-1 16 CSVPEWTSGSEDEQFF TGCAGCGTTCCTGAGTGGACTAGCGGCTCCGAGGATGAGCAGTTCTTC
NA TRBJ1-4 NA TRBV25-1 17 CASSEEGRGATNEKLFF TGTGCCAGCAGTGAAGAGGGCAGGGGCGCAACTAATGAAAAACTGTTTTTT
NA TRBJ2-1 TRBD2 TRBV7-2 18 CASSLEGRTSGRLGEQFF TGTGCCAGCAGCTTAGAAGGCCGGACTAGCGGGAGACTTGGTGAGCAGTTCTTC
NA TRBJ2-5 TRBD2 TRBV5-4 14 CASSLPSGRETQYF TGTGCCAGCAGCTTGCCTAGCGGGAGGGAGACCCAGTACTTC
NA TRBJ2-7 NA TRBV4-3 14 CASSQSGDSYEQYF TGCGCCAGCAGCCAGTCAGGGGATTCCTACGAGCAGTACTTC
NA TRBJ2-4 TRBD1 TRBV30 13 CAWTGGVGNIQYF TGTGCCTGGACAGGGGGCGTTGGGAACATTCAGTACTTC
NA TRBJ1-1 NA TRBV28 15 CASQSASNMNTEAFF TGTGCCAGTCAGTCCGCCAGTAATATGAACACTGAAGCTTTCTTT
few TRBJ1-1 TRBD1 TRBV13 14 CASSPGQMNTEAFF TGTGCCAGCAGCCCGGGACAGATGAACACTGAAGCTTTCTTT
NA TRBJ2-7 NA TRBV7-9 14 CASSQPGVAAEQYF TGTGCCAGCAGCCAGCCGGGTGTCGCAGCCGAGCAGTACTTC
few TRBJ1-1 TRBD1 TRBV5-1 14 CASSQGTENTEAFF TGCGCCAGCAGCCAAGGGACAGAGAACACTGAAGCTTTCTTT
NA TRBJ1-4 NA TRBV27 16 CASSLTKGQGKEKLFF TGTGCCAGCAGTTTAACGAAGGGGCAGGGGAAGGAAAAACTGTTTTTT
NA TRBJ1-1 NA TRBV6-5 12 CASKKRNTEAFF TGTGCCAGCAAGAAGAGGAACACTGAAGCTTTCTTT
NA TRBJ2-7 NA TRBV27 14 CASRGTTNSYEQYF TGTGCCAGCAGGGGGACAACAAATTCCTACGAGCAGTACTTC
NA TRBJ2-1 TRBD2 TRBV7-6 16 CASSLSGASGYNEQFF TGTGCCAGCAGCTTAAGTGGAGCTAGCGGTTACAATGAGCAGTTCTTC
NA TRBJ1-2 TRBD1 TRBV27 14 CASSSRQGAIGYTF TGTGCCAGCAGTAGCCGACAGGGGGCGATTGGCTACACCTTC